This is a list of T cell receptor beta chains from one sample in a study of control samples from healthy donors and cancer patients. Data came from immunoSEQ multiplex PCR; TCRdb stores just in-frame clones and leaves some out. The sample yields fewer than 15,000 clones, 60% to 85% seen once. The sequenced material came from formalin-fixed, paraffin-embedded tissue. The source is a female donor with lung cancer. Both conserved end residues are part of each CDR3. A D gene is named only where the DNA matches it firmly. A row's size may be missing; if present it is once, few, many or a size class.

clone_size j_call v_call d_call cdr3_nt cdr3_aa
. TRBJ2-3 TRBV15 . TGTGCCACCAGCAGAAAAGATACGCAGTATTTT CATSRKDTQYF
. TRBJ2-7 TRBV2 . TGTGCCAGCAGTGAAGTCGGCGGGAATGTTTACGAGCAGTACTTC CASSEVGGNVYEQYF
. TRBJ2-5 TRBV6-5 . TGTGCCAGCAGTTTAGATCAGGGGGGAGGGGGGACCCAGTACTTC CASSLDQGGGGTQYF
. TRBJ1-3 TRBV6-5 . TGTGCCAGCAGCATCCGGGACGCGGGAAACACCATATATTTT CASSIRDAGNTIYF
. TRBJ1-4 TRBV7-2 . TGTGCCAGCAGCTTAATAAAAGCCGAAAAACTGTTTTTT CASSLIKAEKLFF
once TRBJ2-3 TRBV27 TRBD2 TGTGCCAGCAGTTTATCGAGACTAGCGGGAGTGGATACGCAGTATTTT CASSLSRLAGVDTQYF
. TRBJ1-1 TRBV11-3 . TGTGCCAGCGCCCGGGGTCCCTCTAACACTGAAGCTTTCTTT CASARGPSNTEAFF
large TRBJ1-6 TRBV7-9 . TGTGCCAGCAGCCCCGGCAGCTCCTATAATTCACCCCTCCACTTT CASSPGSSYNSPLHF
. TRBJ2-2 TRBV11-2 . TGTGCCAGCGCGACCCTTATACGACGGGCTAAGAACACCGGGGAGCTGTTTTTT CASATLIRRAKNTGELFF
once TRBJ1-6 TRBV5-1 . TGCGCCAGCAGCTTAAATTCAGGGTATAATTCACCCCTCCACTTT CASSLNSGYNSPLHF
. TRBJ2-3 TRBV19 . TGTGCCAGTAGTATCCTCGGGTCAGATACGCAGTATTTT CASSILGSDTQYF
once TRBJ2-7 TRBV12-5 TRBD2 TGTGCTAGTGGTTTGCGACTAGCGGGGGGGTTCAAACCGAACGAGCAGTACTTC CASGLRLAGGFKPNEQYF
. TRBJ2-3 TRBV5-6 TRBD2 TGTGCCAGCAGCTCCCTAGCGGGGGGGGCCACAGATACGCAGTATTTT CASSSLAGGATDTQYF
. TRBJ1-1 TRBV4-2 . TGTGCCAGCAGCCGGCAGGGCTCGGTAGGAGACACTGAAGCTTTCTTT CASSRQGSVGDTEAFF
. TRBJ1-4 TRBV6-5 TRBD1 TGTGCCAGCCAGGGTCAGGGGGGCTGGAAGGAAAAACTGTTTTTT CASQGQGGWKEKLFF
. TRBJ2-1 TRBV6-2/TRBV6-3 . TGTGCCAGCAGTTACTCCCCGGGGGAGCTACGCTCCTACAATGAGCAGTTCTTC CASSYSPGELRSYNEQFF
. TRBJ1-1 TRBV12-3/TRBV12-4 . TGTGCCAGCAGTGCCACTTACTACGTTGGAGCTTTCTTT CASSATYYVGAFF